The rows below give T cell receptor beta chains drawn from one sample of a study of CD8 T cells in ankylosing spondylitis. MiXCR, applied by TCRdb to the 5' RACE reads, yields one record per CDR3 protein. The sample has roughly 240,000 distinct CDR3 sequences, approximately 30% seen once; the top ten hold approximately 4%. The sequencing sample was made of blood, either unsorted or a sorted T cell fraction (not recorded which). The receptors were sampled from a male donor with ankylosing spondylitis or in good health (not recorded which). Both conserved end residues are part of each CDR3. A D gene is named only where the DNA matches it firmly. The size of a clone is reported for some rows only, either as once, few or many, or as a class for expanded clones.

J gene,D gene,V gene,clone size,CDR3 DNA,CDR3 protein
TRBJ2-7,NA,TRBV6-5,few,TGTGCCAGCAGTTACGCCCGGTCCGGGACCCCTGAGCAGTACTTC,CASSYARSGTPEQYF
TRBJ2-3,NA,TRBV24-1,few,TGTGCCACCAGTGATAAACACAGCACAGATACGCAGTATTTT,CATSDKHSTDTQYF
TRBJ2-3,NA,TRBV20-1,NA,TGCAGTGCTACCCCTTTAACAGATACGCAGTATTTT,CSATPLTDTQYF
TRBJ2-1,NA,TRBV5-1,NA,TGCGCCAGCAGCTTCCAGGGAAGTGAGCAGTTCTTC,CASSFQGSEQFF
TRBJ2-3,NA,TRBV29-1,NA,TGCAGCGTTGAATGGCGCCGGGAGAGCACAGATACGCAGTATTTT,CSVEWRRESTDTQYF
TRBJ1-6,NA,TRBV6-1,NA,TGTGCCAGCACGCTAGGGCCCCGAAATTCACCCCTCCACTTT,CASTLGPRNSPLHF
TRBJ2-7,NA,TRBV6-5,NA,TGTGCCAGCAGTTACGGGGGAAAAAACTACGAGCAGTACTTC,CASSYGGKNYEQYF
TRBJ2-1,NA,TRBV20-1,many,TGCAGTGCTAGATCGGGCCGGGCCAATCACAATGAGCAGTTCTTC,CSARSGRANHNEQFF
TRBJ2-1,TRBD2,TRBV28,few,TGTGCCAGCAGGCGCGGACTAGGACCTGGGAATGAGCAGTTCTTC,CASRRGLGPGNEQFF
TRBJ1-1,TRBD1,TRBV18,NA,TGTGCCAGCACCGGGACAGTGAACACTGAAGCTTTCTTT,CASTGTVNTEAFF
TRBJ1-1,NA,TRBV20-1,NA,TGCAGTGCTAGAGAGATCGGGGGATGGGACACTGAAGCTTTCTTT,CSAREIGGWDTEAFF
TRBJ2-3,TRBD2,TRBV7-2,NA,TGTGCCAGCAGCTTAGGCGGGGGGGCCGGATATACGCAGTATTTT,CASSLGGGAGYTQYF
TRBJ2-1,TRBD2,TRBV9,NA,TGTGCCAGCAGCGTAGTGCGCGGGGGGTTAGACTTC,CASSVVRGGLDF
TRBJ1-2,NA,TRBV6-5,few,TGTGCCAGCAGTTACCGCGGTGATTGGGGCTACACCTTC,CASSYRGDWGYTF
TRBJ2-7,TRBD2,TRBV15,NA,TGTGCCACCAGCAGAGATCGGAATAGCGGGGATAGGGAGCAGTACTTC,CATSRDRNSGDREQYF
TRBJ2-5,NA,TRBV12-3/TRBV12-4,NA,TGTGCCAGCAGTTTATCGGTGGAGACCCAGTACTTC,CASSLSVETQYF
TRBJ1-3,NA,TRBV12-3/TRBV12-4,few,TGTGCCAGCAGTCCAGCCTATGAGGGAAACACCATATATTTT,CASSPAYEGNTIYF
TRBJ2-7,NA,TRBV6-5,few,TGTGCCAGCAGTTACTCGATGGCGTCAGGGGACTACTACGAGCAGTACTTC,CASSYSMASGDYYEQYF
TRBJ2-5,TRBD2,TRBV20-1,NA,TGCAGTGCGGATCCTAGCGGGGGCACCAAGAGTCAGACCCAGTACTTC,CSADPSGGTKSQTQYF
TRBJ1-6,TRBD1,TRBV7-9,NA,TGTGCCAGCAGGCGGGACAGGGGTAACTCACCCCTCCACTTT,CASRRDRGNSPLHF
TRBJ2-7,NA,TRBV5-6,few,TGTGCCAGCAGCTTGAAAGGGTTCTACGAGCAGTACTTC,CASSLKGFYEQYF
TRBJ2-3,NA,TRBV20-1,NA,TGCAGTGCTAGCGCGACCGTTCGGGGCGGCCGGGCAGATACGCAGTATTTT,CSASATVRGGRADTQYF
TRBJ2-3,TRBD2,TRBV7-6,NA,TGTGCCAGCAGCTTTAGCGGGGGGGCCGCAGATACGCAGTATTTT,CASSFSGGAADTQYF
TRBJ1-1,NA,TRBV30,NA,TGTGCCTGGACTGGGGGGGTATGGGCTGAAGCTTTCTTT,CAWTGGVWAEAFF
TRBJ2-3,TRBD2,TRBV6-1,few,TGTGCCGCGACGGGGGGGCCTCCAAACACAGATACGCAGTATTTT,CAATGGPPNTDTQYF
TRBJ2-3,NA,TRBV7-2,NA,TGTGCCAGCAGCTTAGGCGCGGTCACAGATACGCAGTATTTT,CASSLGAVTDTQYF
TRBJ2-1,NA,TRBV20-1,NA,TGCAGTGCTAGAGCGGACTCCCGCCCCTACAATGAGCAGTTCTTC,CSARADSRPYNEQFF
TRBJ1-5,NA,TRBV20-1,NA,TGCAGTGCTGGACCCGGAGAGAATAGCAATCAGCCCCAGCATTTT,CSAGPGENSNQPQHF
TRBJ2-5,NA,TRBV18,few,TGTGCCAGCTCTCCCGCCTTAAACGGGAAAGAGACCCAGTACTTC,CASSPALNGKETQYF
TRBJ1-4,NA,TRBV6-2/TRBV6-3,NA,TGTGCCAGCTCTGAACAAAATGAAAAACTGTTTTTT,CASSEQNEKLFF
TRBJ1-4,NA,TRBV27,NA,TGTGCCAGCAGTTTAGTTCGGGGGACTGAAAAACTGTTTTTT,CASSLVRGTEKLFF
TRBJ1-2,NA,TRBV20-1,NA,TGCAGTGCTATCTCCGACGGACTCGTTCGTGAAGGCTACACCTTC,CSAISDGLVREGYTF
TRBJ2-3,NA,TRBV20-1,NA,TGCAGTGCTAGAAGGGGGGGCGCAGATACGCAGTATTTT,CSARRGGADTQYF
TRBJ2-7,TRBD1,TRBV20-1,few,TGCAGTGCTAGAGAGTTATACAGGGGAAGGGTCGAGCAGTACTTC,CSARELYRGRVEQYF
TRBJ2-2,NA,TRBV24-1,NA,TGTGCCACCGAGCGGACGAACACCGGGGAGCTGTTTTTT,CATERTNTGELFF
TRBJ2-5,TRBD1,TRBV5-6,few,TGTGCCAGCAGCCCTGGACAGGGCTGGGAGACCCAGTACTTC,CASSPGQGWETQYF
TRBJ2-7,NA,TRBV29-1,many,TGCAGCGTTGAAGGCGGGTTTAGCCCCTACGAGCAGTACTTC,CSVEGGFSPYEQYF